The 23 T cell receptor beta chains given below trace back to one sample, sequenced in a study of graft-versus-host responses after intestinal transplantation (dated by TCRdb to about 2021). The library was generated by the immunoSEQ multiplex PCR assay. The immuneACCESS repertoire file appears here via TCRdb, limited to in-frame rearrangements. These files lack a portion of the clones; in checked studies, under half of the deficit traces to unresolved V genes, and the cause of the others is not known. The sample yields approximately 10,000 clones; 35% to 40% were counted once. About 13% of the sample is in the top ten clones. The time point label for this specimen denotes: cells obtained before transplantation from donor or recipient. In mixed lymphocyte reactions, around 200,000 CFSE-labeled pre-transplant responders were plated with around 200,000 irradiated violet-dye-labeled stimulators and cultured for about 6 days.

Here the sequenced sample was alloreactive CD8+ T cells from a mixed lymphocyte reaction culture, taken before intestinal transplant. The sample's cell subset or site, from its label and the paper: CFSE-low proliferating T cells sorted from approximately 6-day pre-transplant mixed lymphocyte reaction (GvH or HvG direction). The source is a human patient who received an intestinal transplant.

This clone was counted between two and nine times. V gene TRBV9 combines with J gene TRBJ2-3; TRBD1 agrees at 7 bases. CDR3 length: 15 amino acids. V dropped 0 bases and J dropped 4; count of bases not matched to a gene: 5. Germline V gene sequence: CDR1 SGDLS, CDR2 YYNGEE. The CDR3 loop is CASSVEGTAPDTQYF. The CDR3 DNA follows: TGTGCCAGCAGCGTAGAGGGGACAGCCCCAGATACGCAGTATTTT.

This clone is medium-sized by share. This CDR3 is also generated by other DNA sequences in the sample. DNA for the CDR3: TGTGCCAGCGGACAGGGGGATGGCTACACCTTC. Translated: CASGQGDGYTF. The rearrangement joins TRBV19 to TRBJ1-2, with TRBD1 matching over 10 bases. Trimming took 9 bases from V and 6 from J; bases not matched to a gene: 1. The germline V gene encodes CDR1 LNHDA and CDR2 SQIVND (reference sequence). The length of the CDR3 is 11 residues.

The rearrangement uses TRBV27 and TRBJ2-7, with 11 bases that match TRBD1. The CDR3 has 14 amino acids. The J segment lost 3 bases and the V segment lost 8 bases, leaving 6 bases of the junction unmatched. Germline V lookup: CDR1 MNHEY, CDR2 SMNVEV (reference sequence). CDR3 protein: CASSSGTGGYEQYF. DNA for the CDR3: TGTGCCAGCTCTTCTGGGACAGGGGGCTACGAGCAGTACTTC.

This clone has just one count. The chain is built from TRBV11-2 and TRBJ2-2; 7 bases are shared with TRBD1. This CDR3 contains 15 residues. Germline V CDR1 and CDR2: SGHAT, FQNNGV. Losses at the gene ends were 0 bases for V and 6 bases for J; bases not matched to a gene: 4. The CDR3 loop reads CASSLDRDRPGELFF. In nucleotides, the CDR3 is TGTGCCAGCAGCTTAGATCGGGACAGACCCGGGGAGCTGTTTTTT.

The chain has TRBV13 and TRBJ2-1; D might be TRBD1 (6 bases). V was shortened by 0 bases and J by 1 base, with 10 bases between the two germline ends. The CDR3 is made up of 16 amino acids. Germline V gene sequence: CDR1 PRHDT, CDR2 FYEKMQ (reference sequence). Here the CDR3 reads CASSLGPRGSYNEQFF. CDR3 nucleotides: TGTGCCAGCAGCTTAGGTCCCAGGGGTTCCTACAATGAGCAGTTCTTC.

This clone was observed a few times. The chain employs TRBV6-4 and TRBJ2-3; D is undetermined. Deletions cut 0 bases from V and 0 bases from J, with 7 bases between. This CDR3 comprises 15 residues. Germline-derived CDR1 and CDR2 are MRHNA and SNTAGT. The CDR3 region has the DNA TGTGCCAGCAGTGACTCGGTTGGCAGCACAGATACGCAGTATTTT. It encodes CASSDSVGSTDTQYF.

The rearrangement joins TRBV2 to TRBJ2-7, with 10 bases that match TRBD1. The CDR3 runs to 14 residues. Germline CDR1 is SNHLY and CDR2 is FYNNEI. Trimming at V came to 5 bases and at J to 4 bases, leaving 5 bases not matched to a gene. DNA of the CDR3: TGTGCCAGCAGTTTGGACAGGGGGGTATACGAGCAGTACTTC. This translates into CASSLDRGVYEQYF.

The chain carries TRBV2 and TRBJ2-1; 8 nucleotides agree with TRBD1. The V segment lost 1 base and the J segment 6 bases; nucleotides outside the gene matches: 5. Germline CDR1 is SNHLY and CDR2 is FYNNEI. CDR3 size: 15 residues. The CDR3 DNA sequence: TGTGCCAGCAGTGAAGGACAGGGGATCCCCAATGAGCAGTTCTTC. Protein product: CASSEGQGIPNEQFF.

This clone showed up just a few times. The rearrangement joins TRBV27 to TRBJ1-2; possibly TRBD1 for D (5 bases). V gave up 3 bases and J gave up 7 bases, with 24 bases separating them. The CDR3 has 17 amino acids. Germline values: CDR1 MNHEY, CDR2 SMNVEV (reference sequence). Here the CDR3 reads CASSFSNRQPILGGYTF. CDR3 DNA: TGTGCCAGCAGTTTCTCAAATCGACAGCCCATTCTGGGTGGCTACACCTTC.

This clone came up a few times. The chain carries TRBV4-2 and TRBJ2-1, with TRBD2 identical over 9 bases. With V trimmed by 2 bases and J by 8 bases, 13 bases remained unmatched. Germline V gene sequence: CDR1 LGHNA, CDR2 YNFKEQ. This CDR3 comprises 17 residues. As DNA, the CDR3 is TGTGCCAGCAGCCAATATAATCGTCTAGCGGGATTCGATGAGCAGTTCTTC. The encoded protein is CASSQYNRLAGFDEQFF.

V gene TRBV13 combines with J gene TRBJ2-7; D might be TRBD2 (6 bases). This CDR3 is built from 15 residues. Trimming left V 0 bases short and J 7 bases short, with 16 bases between. The germline V gene encodes CDR1 PRHDT and CDR2 FYEKMQ (reference sequence). CDR3 in DNA: TGTGCCAGCAGCTTAGGCTCTACTGGAGGGCGGGAGCAGTACTTC. Protein: CASSLGSTGGREQYF.

This chain connects TRBV15 to TRBJ1-1, with D possibly being TRBD1 (5 bases). Germline CDR1 LNHNV, CDR2 YYDKDF (reference sequence). Trimming removed 0 bases from V and 5 bases from J, with 19 bases in between. This CDR3 is built from 17 residues. The CDR3 sequence: CATSRDRGGIGRTEAFF. In nucleotides, the CDR3 is TGTGCCACCAGCAGAGATCGGGGGGGGATCGGAAGAACTGAAGCTTTCTTT.

This clone was observed a few times. The V gene is TRBV10-3, the J gene TRBJ2-7, with 10 bases identical to TRBD2. The CDR3 is 16 residues long. Germline V CDR1 and CDR2: ENHRY, SYGVKD. The J segment lost 2 bases and the V segment lost 4 bases, leaving 8 bases of the junction unmatched. In DNA form, the CDR3 reads TGTGCCATCAGTGGGGTTAGCGGGGGGACCCCCTACGAGCAGTACTTC. It is translated as CAISGVSGGTPYEQYF.

This clone was detected a few times. V usage is TRBV19 and J usage is TRBJ1-1; D ambiguous. This CDR3 region has 12 residues. The germline gives CDR1 LNHDA, CDR2 SQIVND (reference sequence). V lost 5 bases and J 1 base, leaving 5 bases between the germline ends. Here the CDR3 DNA reads TGTGCCAGTAGTGAGGGGAACACTGAAGCTTTCTTT. It is translated as CASSEGNTEAFF.

This chain links TRBV4-1 with TRBJ2-1; D possibly corresponds to TRBD2 (5 bases). The CDR3 has 13 residues. The germline V gene has CDR1 MGHRA and CDR2 YSYEKL. Trimming took 4 bases from V and 9 from J, leaving 13 bases between them. DNA for the CDR3: TGCGCCAGCAGCCGGACTGCGCCGAGTGAGCAGTTCTTC. This sequence encodes CASSRTAPSEQFF.

Note on this clone: The junction and the germline gene differ at one end; a read error may be behind it. The chain links TRBV28 to TRBJ2-7, with TRBD2 matching over 10 bases. The CDR3 covers 15 residues. Germline CDR1 reads MDHEN; CDR2 reads SYDVKM. As DNA, the CDR3 is TGTGCCAGCAGTTTAAGCGGGGGGGCCTCCCACGAGCAGTACTTC. The encoded protein is CASSLSGGASHEQYF.

This clone showed up just a few times. The chain recombines TRBV6-5 with TRBJ2-5; 12 nucleotides match TRBD2. After removal of 6 bases from V and 1 base from J, the junction contained 3 bases not matched to a gene. Germline CDR1 MNHEY, CDR2 SVGAGI. The CDR3 spans 15 residues. The CDR3 nucleotides read TGTGCCAGCAGACTAGCGGGAGGAACCCAAGAGACCCAGTACTTC. Amino acids: CASRLAGGTQETQYF.

This clone was detected only once. This chain joins TRBV6-5 and TRBJ2-7, with TRBD2 identical over 13 bases. Germline values: CDR1 MNHEY, CDR2 SVGAGI. V dropped 2 bases and J dropped 2; count of bases not matched to a gene: 0. This CDR3 has 15 residues. CDR3 region: CASSYGLAGAYEQYF. DNA of the CDR3: TGTGCCAGCAGTTACGGACTAGCGGGGGCCTACGAGCAGTACTTC.

The rearrangement joins TRBV5-4 to TRBJ2-7, with 8 bases lining up with TRBD2. CDR1 SGHNT and CDR2 YYREEE come from the germline V gene (reference sequence). The CDR3 totals 16 residues. J lost 6 bases, V lost 0 bases, and 11 bases had no gene match. In DNA, the CDR3 is TGTGCCAGCAGCTTGGAACCAGCGGGAGATCGGGGCGAGCAGTACTTC. It specifies CASSLEPAGDRGEQYF.

This chain connects TRBV6-5 to TRBJ1-4, with D tentatively TRBD1 (6 bases). V dropped 2 bases and J dropped 2 bases, with 9 bases sitting between them. Germline CDR1 reads MNHEY; CDR2 reads SVGAGI. This CDR3 is 15 amino acids long. CDR3 amino acids: CASSYEGGTNEKLFF. The CDR3 DNA sequence: TGTGCCAGCAGTTACGAGGGGGGGACTAATGAAAAACTGTTTTTT.

This clone was seen a handful of times. V usage is TRBV5-1 and J usage is TRBJ2-3, with a weak D call TRBD1 (6 bases). CDR3 length: 16 residues. Trimming took off 5 bases at V and 6 bases at J, with 22 bases between the two ends. Germline-derived CDR1 and CDR2 are SGHRS and YFSETQ. The CDR3 coding sequence is TGCGCCAGCAGATTACTGGACAGAACTCTTACCGATACGCAGTATTTT. It specifies CASRLLDRTLTDTQYF.

CDR3 sequence (DNA): TGTGCCAGCAGTGCGTCTGAGGTGCGAAATCAGCCCCAGCATTTT. Amino acids: CASSASEVRNQPQHF. The chain links TRBV2 to TRBJ1-5; no firm D call. The CDR3 totals 15 residues. The V and J ends lost 4 bases and 4 bases respectively, with 14 bases between them. Germline loops: CDR1 SNHLY, CDR2 FYNNEI.

This rearrangement joins TRBV11-2 to TRBJ2-1; 7 bases map to TRBD1. V gave up 5 bases and J gave up 7 bases; unmatched junction bases: 11. This CDR3 contains 15 residues. Germline values: CDR1 SGHAT, CDR2 FQNNGV. CDR3 DNA sequence: TGTGCCAGCAGCGTTACAGGGGTTAACTCTAATGAGCAGTTCTTC. Its translation is CASSVTGVNSNEQFF.